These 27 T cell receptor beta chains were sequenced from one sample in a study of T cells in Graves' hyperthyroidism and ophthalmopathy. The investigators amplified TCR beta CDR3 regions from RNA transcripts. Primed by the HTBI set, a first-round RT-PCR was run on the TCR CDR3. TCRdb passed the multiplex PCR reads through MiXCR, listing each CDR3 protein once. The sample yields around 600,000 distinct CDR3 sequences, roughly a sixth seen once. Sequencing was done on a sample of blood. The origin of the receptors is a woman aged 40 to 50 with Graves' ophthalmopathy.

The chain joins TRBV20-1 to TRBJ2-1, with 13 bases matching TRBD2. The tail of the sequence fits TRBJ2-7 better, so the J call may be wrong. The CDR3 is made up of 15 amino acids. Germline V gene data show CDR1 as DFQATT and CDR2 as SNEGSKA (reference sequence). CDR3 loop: CSADPGLAGYNEQYF. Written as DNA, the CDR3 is TGCAGTGCTGATCCGGGACTAGCGGGGTACAATGAGCAGTACTTC.

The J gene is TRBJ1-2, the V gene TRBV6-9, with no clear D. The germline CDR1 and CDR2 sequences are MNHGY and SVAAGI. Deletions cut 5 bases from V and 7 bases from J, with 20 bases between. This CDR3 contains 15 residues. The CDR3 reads CASSNKIRSGGGYTF. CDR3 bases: TGTGCCAGCAGTAATAAAATTCGAAGCGGCGGTGGCTACACCTTC.

In DNA form, the CDR3 reads TGTGCCAGCAGTTCGACTACTGATGAGCAGTTCTTC. Residues: CASSSTTDEQFF. V gene TRBV2 combines with J gene TRBJ2-1, with D possibly being TRBD2 (5 bases). Germline CDR1 reads SNHLY; CDR2 reads FYNNEI. The V end was cut by 5 bases, the J end by 8 bases, with 10 bases between. The CDR3 spans 12 residues.

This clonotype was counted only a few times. The CDR3 protein is CASRGQGEVNEQFF. CDR3 coding DNA: TGTGCCAGCAGAGGACAGGGGGAGGTCAATGAGCAGTTCTTC. This chain connects TRBV12-3 or TRBV12-4 to TRBJ2-1, with 10 positions matching TRBD1. The trim removed 6 bases at V and 6 bases at J, leaving 5 bases unmatched. The CDR3 covers 14 residues.

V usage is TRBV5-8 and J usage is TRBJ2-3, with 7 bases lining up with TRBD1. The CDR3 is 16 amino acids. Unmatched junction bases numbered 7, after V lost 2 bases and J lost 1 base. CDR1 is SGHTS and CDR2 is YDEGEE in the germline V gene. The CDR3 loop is CASSFHRGQRTDTQYF. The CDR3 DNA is TGTGCCAGCAGCTTCCACAGGGGACAACGCACAGATACGCAGTATTTT.

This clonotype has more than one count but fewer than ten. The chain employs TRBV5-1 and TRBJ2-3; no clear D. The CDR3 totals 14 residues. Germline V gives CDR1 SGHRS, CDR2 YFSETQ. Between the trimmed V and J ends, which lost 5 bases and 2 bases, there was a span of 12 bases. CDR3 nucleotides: TGCGCCAGCAGTCCCCGGTTGGACACAGATACGCAGTATTTT. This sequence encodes CASSPRLDTDTQYF.

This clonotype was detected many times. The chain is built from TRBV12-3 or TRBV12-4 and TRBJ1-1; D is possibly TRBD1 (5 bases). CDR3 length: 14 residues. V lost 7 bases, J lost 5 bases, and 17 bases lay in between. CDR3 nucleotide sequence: TGTGCCAGCAAAGGCACGGGGGGGGTTACTGAAGCTTTCTTT. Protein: CASKGTGGVTEAFF.

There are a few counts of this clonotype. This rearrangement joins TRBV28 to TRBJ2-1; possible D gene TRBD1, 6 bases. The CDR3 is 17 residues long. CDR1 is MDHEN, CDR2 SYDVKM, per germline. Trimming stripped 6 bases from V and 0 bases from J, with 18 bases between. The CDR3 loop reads CASSPAYDRSSYNEQFF. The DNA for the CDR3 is TGTGCCAGCAGCCCCGCATACGACAGGAGCTCCTACAATGAGCAGTTCTTC.

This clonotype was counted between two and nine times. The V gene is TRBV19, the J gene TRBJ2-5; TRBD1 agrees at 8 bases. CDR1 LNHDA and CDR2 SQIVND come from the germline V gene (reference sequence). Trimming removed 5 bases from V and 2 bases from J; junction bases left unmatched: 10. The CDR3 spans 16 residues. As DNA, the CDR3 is TGTGCCAGTAGTGGACTGACAGGGGCGACTCAAGAGACCCAGTACTTC. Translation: CASSGLTGATQETQYF.

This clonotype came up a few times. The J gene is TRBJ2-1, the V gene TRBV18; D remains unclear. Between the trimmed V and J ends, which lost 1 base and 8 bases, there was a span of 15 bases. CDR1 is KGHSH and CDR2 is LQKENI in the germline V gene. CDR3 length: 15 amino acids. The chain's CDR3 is CASSPQGGEFDEQFF. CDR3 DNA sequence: TGTGCCAGCTCACCACAGGGTGGGGAATTTGATGAGCAGTTCTTC.

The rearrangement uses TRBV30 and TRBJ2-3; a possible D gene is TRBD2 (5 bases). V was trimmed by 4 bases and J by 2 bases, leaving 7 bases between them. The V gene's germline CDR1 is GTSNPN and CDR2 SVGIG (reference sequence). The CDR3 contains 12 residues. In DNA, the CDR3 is TGTGCCTGGACCGGGGACACAGATACGCAGTATTTT. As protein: CAWTGDTDTQYF.

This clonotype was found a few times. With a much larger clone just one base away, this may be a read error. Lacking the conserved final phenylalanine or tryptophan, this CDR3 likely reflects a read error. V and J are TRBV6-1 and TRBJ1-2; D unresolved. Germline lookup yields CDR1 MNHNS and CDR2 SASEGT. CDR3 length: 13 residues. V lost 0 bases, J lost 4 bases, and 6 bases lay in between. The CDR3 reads CASSEAQSYGYTS. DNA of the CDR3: TGTGCCAGCAGTGAAGCGCAGAGCTATGGCTACACCTCC.

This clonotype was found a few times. This CDR3 reads CATSDPYQGQFF. CDR3 bases: TGTGCCACCAGTGACCCTTATCAAGGGCAGTTCTTC. This chain connects TRBV24-1 to TRBJ2-1; D not resolved. This CDR3 has 12 amino acids. Germline-derived CDR1 and CDR2 are KGHDR and SFDVKD. Trimming cost V 4 bases and J 12 bases, with 12 bases left between them.

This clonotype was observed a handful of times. The CDR3 nucleotides are TGCAGTGCCGAGGACAGGGGGCGGATTTTAGATACGCAGTATTTT. Translated, it gives CSAEDRGRILDTQYF. The rearrangement links TRBV20-1 to TRBJ2-3, with TRBD1 matching 11 bases. The CDR3 contains 15 residues. The germline gives CDR1 DFQATT, CDR2 SNEGSKA (reference sequence). V shed 6 bases, J shed 5 bases, and the junction held 10 bases outside the gene matches.

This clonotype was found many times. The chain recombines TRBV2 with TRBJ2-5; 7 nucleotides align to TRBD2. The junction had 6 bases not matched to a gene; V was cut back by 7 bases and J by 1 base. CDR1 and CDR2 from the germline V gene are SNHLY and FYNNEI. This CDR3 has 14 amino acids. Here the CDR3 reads CASNPGTIQETQYF. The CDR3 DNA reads TGTGCCAGCAACCCCGGGACTATCCAAGAGACCCAGTACTTC.

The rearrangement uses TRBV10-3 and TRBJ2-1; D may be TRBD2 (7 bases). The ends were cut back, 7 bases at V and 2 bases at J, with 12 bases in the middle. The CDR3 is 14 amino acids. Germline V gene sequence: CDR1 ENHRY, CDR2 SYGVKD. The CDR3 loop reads CAITGGAAYNEQFF. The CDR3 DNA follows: TGTGCCATCACGGGGGGCGCTGCCTACAATGAGCAGTTCTTC.

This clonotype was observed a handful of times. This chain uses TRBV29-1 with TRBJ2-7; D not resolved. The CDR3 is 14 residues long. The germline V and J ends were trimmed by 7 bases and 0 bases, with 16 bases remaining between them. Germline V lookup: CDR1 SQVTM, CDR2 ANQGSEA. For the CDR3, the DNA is TGCAGCGCGAGAGAAACAGCTTACTCCTACGAGCAGTACTTC. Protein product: CSARETAYSYEQYF.

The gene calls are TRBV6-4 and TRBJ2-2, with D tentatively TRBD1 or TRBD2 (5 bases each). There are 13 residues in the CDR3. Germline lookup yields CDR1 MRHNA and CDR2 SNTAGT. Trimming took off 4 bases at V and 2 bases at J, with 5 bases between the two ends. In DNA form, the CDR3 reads TGTGCCAGCAGTGGGGACAACACCGGGGAGCTGTTTTTT. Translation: CASSGDNTGELFF.

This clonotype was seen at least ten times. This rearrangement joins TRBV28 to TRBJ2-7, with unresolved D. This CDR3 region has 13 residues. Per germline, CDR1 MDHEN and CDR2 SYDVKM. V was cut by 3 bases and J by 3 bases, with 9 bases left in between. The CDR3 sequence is CASSFPRYYEQYF. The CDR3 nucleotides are TGTGCCAGCAGTTTTCCGCGCTACTACGAGCAGTACTTC. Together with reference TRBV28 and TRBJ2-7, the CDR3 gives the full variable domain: DVKVTQSSRYLVKRTGEKVFLECVQDMDHENMFWYRQDPGLGLRLIYFSYDVKMKEKGDIPEGYSVSREKKERFSLILESASTNQTSMYLCASSFPRYYEQYFGPGTRLTVT.

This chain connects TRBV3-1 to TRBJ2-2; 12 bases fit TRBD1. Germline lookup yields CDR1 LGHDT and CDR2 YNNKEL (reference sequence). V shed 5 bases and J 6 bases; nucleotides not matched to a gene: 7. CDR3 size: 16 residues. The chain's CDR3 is CASSYGTGGGAGELFF. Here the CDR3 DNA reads TGTGCCAGCAGCTACGGGACAGGGGGCGGCGCCGGGGAGCTGTTTTTT.

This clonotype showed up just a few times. Here the CDR3 reads CASSLEPTSTDTQYF. Written as DNA, the CDR3 is TGTGCCAGCAGCTTGGAACCGACTAGCACAGATACGCAGTATTTT. The rearrangement uses TRBV5-4 and TRBJ2-3; unclear D gene. Trimming shortened V by 0 bases and J by 0 bases, and 8 bases separated the two germline ends. The CDR3 has 15 residues. Germline values: CDR1 SGHNT, CDR2 YYREEE (reference sequence).

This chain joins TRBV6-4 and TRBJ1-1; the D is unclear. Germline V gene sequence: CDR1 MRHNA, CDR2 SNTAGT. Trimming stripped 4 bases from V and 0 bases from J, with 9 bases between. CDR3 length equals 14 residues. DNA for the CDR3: TGTGCCAGCAGTGTGATGCAGGTGAACACTGAAGCTTTCTTT. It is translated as CASSVMQVNTEAFF.

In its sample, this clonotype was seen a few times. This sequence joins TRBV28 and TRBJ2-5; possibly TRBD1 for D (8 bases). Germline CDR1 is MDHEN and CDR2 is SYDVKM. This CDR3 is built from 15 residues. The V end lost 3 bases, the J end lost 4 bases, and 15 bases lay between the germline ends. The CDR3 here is CASSFGQGGGETQYF. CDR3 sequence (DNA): TGTGCCAGCAGTTTTGGACAGGGAGGGGGAGAGACCCAGTACTTC.

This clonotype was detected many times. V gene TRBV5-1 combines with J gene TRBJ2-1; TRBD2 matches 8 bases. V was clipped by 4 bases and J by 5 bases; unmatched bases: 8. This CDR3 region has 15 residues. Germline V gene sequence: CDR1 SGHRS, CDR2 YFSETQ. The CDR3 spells CASSLLLAGNNEQFF. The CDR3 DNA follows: TGCGCCAGCAGCCTACTCCTAGCGGGTAACAATGAGCAGTTCTTC.

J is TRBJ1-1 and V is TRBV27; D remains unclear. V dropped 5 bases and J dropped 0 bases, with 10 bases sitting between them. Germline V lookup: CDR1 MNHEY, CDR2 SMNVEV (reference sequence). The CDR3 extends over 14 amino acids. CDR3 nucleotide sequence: TGTGCCAGCAGTACGGACGGAGTGAACACTGAAGCTTTCTTT. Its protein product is CASSTDGVNTEAFF.

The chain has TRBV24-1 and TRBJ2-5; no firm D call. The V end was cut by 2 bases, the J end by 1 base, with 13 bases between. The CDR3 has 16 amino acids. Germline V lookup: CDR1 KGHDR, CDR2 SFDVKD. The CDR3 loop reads CATSDWAGPTQETQYF. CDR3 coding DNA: TGTGCCACCAGTGATTGGGCAGGACCTACCCAAGAGACCCAGTACTTC.

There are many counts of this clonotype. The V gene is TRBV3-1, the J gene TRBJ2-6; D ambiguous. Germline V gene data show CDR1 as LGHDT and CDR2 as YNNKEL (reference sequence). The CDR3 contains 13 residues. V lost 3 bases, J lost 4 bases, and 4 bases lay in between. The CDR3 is CASSQGGANVLTF. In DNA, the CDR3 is TGTGCCAGCAGCCAGGGGGGGGCCAACGTCCTGACTTTC.